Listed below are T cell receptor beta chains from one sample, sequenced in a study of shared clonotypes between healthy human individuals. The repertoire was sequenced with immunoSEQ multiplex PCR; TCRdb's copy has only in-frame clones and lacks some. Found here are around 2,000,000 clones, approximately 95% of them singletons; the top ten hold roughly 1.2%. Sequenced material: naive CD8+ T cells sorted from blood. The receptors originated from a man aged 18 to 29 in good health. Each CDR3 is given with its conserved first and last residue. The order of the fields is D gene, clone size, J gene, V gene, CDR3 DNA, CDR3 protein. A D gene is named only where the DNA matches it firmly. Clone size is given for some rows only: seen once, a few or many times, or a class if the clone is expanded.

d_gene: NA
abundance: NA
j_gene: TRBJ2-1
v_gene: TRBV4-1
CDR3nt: TGCGCCAGCAGCCAAGATATAGTAGGGGGGGAGCAGTTCTTC
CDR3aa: CASSQDIVGGEQFF

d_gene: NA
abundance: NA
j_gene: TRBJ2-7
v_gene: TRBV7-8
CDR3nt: TGTGCCAGCAGCAAGGCCGGGACTCAAGCCTACGAGCAGTACTTC
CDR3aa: CASSKAGTQAYEQYF

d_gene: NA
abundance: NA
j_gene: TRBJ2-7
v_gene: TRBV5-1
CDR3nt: TGCGCCAGCAGCGCCGGCAGCGGGTCATACGAGCAGTACTTC
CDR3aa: CASSAGSGSYEQYF

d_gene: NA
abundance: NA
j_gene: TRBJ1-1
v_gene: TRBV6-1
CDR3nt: TGTGCCAGCAGTGAATTTGAGACCACTGAAGCTTTCTTT
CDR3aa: CASSEFETTEAFF

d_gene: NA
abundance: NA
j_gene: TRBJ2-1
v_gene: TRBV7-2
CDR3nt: TGTGCCAGCAGCCCTGGGCACTACAATGAGCAGTTCTTC
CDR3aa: CASSPGHYNEQFF

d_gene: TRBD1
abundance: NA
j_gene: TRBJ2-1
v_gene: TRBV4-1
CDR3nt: TGCGCCAGCAGCCAAGTGGGGACAGACAATGAGCAGTTCTTC
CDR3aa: CASSQVGTDNEQFF

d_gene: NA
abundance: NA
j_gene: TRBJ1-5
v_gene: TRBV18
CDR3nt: TGTGCCAGCTCACCCCGGCAGGACCCCCTCAATCAGCCCCAGCATTTT
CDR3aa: CASSPRQDPLNQPQHF

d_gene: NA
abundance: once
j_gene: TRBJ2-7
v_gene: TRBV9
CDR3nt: TGTGCCAGCAGCGTAGGTGAAGGGCCTACCTACGAGCAGTACTTC
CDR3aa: CASSVGEGPTYEQYF

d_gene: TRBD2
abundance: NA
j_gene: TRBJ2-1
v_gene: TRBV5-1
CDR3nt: TGCGCCAGCAGCCGTCTAGCGGGGGCCTACAATGAGCAGTTCTTC
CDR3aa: CASSRLAGAYNEQFF

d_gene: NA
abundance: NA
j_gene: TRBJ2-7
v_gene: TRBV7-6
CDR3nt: TGTGCCAGCAGCTTGGTGACAGCCTCCTACGAGCAGTACTTC
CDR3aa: CASSLVTASYEQYF

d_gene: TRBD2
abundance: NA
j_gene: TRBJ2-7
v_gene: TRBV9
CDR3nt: TGTGCCAGCAGCGTCGCGGGAGGTCCGACCTACGAGCAGTACTTC
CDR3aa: CASSVAGGPTYEQYF

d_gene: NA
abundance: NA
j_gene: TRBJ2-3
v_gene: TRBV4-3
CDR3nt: TGCGCCAGCAGCGGCAGCACAGATACGCAGTATTTT
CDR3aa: CASSGSTDTQYF

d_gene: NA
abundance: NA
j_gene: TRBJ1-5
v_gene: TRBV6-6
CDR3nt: TGTGCCAGCAGCCCCGGGGAGGGCGCCGGTCAGCCCCAGCATTTT
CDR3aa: CASSPGEGAGQPQHF

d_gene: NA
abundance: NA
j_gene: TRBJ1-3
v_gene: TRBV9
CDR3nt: TGTGCCAGCAGCGTAGCCAGCTCTGGAAACACCATATATTTT
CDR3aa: CASSVASSGNTIYF

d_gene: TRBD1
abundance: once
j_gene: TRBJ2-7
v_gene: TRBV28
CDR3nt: TGTGCCAGCAGTCTCCGGACAGGTGCCTACGAGCAGTACTTC
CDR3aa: CASSLRTGAYEQYF

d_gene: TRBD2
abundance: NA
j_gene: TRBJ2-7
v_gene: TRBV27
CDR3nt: TGTGCCAGCAGTTTTGGGTGGCTAGCGGGGGTGGAGCAGTACTTC
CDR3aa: CASSFGWLAGVEQYF

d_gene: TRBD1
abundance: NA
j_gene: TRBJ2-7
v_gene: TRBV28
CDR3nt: TGTGCCAGCAGTTGGGACAGGGACCACGAGCAGTACTTC
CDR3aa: CASSWDRDHEQYF

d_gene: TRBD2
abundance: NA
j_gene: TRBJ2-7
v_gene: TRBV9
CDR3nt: TGTGCCAGCAGCCCGACTAGCGGGAGGGCCTCCTACGAGCAGTACTTC
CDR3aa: CASSPTSGRASYEQYF

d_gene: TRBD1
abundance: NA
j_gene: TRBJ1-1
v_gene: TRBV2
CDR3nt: TGTGCCAGCAAGGACAGGGGGTCGGGGCCTGAAGCTTTCTTT
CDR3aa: CASKDRGSGPEAFF

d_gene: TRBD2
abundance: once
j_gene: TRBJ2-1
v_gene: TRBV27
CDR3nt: TGTGCCAGCAGCCCCCCTAGCGGGAGTCCCCATGAGCAGTTCTTC
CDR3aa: CASSPPSGSPHEQFF

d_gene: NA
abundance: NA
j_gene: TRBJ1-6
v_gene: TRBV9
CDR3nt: TGTGCCAGCAGCGTCGGGGGTGCTACACCCCTCCACTTT
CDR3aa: CASSVGGATPLHF

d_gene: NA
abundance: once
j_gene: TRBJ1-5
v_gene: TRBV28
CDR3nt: TGTGCCAGCAGTCCGCGGACAGTAAGCAATCAGCCCCAGCATTTT
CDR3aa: CASSPRTVSNQPQHF

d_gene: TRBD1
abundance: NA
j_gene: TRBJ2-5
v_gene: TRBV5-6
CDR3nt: TGTGCCAGCAGCTTGGACAGGGGAGAGACCCAGTACTTC
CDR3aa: CASSLDRGETQYF

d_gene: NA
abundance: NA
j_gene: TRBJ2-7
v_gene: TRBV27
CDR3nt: TGTGCCAGCAGCCCGGCCGCGACCTACGAGCAGTACTTC
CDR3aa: CASSPAATYEQYF

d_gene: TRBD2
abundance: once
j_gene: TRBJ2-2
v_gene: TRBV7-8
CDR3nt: TGTGCCAGCACCCTGGGACTAGCGGGAGGGCGCCCCGGGGAGCTGTTTTTT
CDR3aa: CASTLGLAGGRPGELFF

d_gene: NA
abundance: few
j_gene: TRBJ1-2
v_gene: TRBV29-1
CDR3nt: TGCAGCGTCGCAGGGACCGAAGGGTATGGCTACACCTTC
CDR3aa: CSVAGTEGYGYTF

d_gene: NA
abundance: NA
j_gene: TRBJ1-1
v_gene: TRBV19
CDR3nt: TGTGCCAGTAGTATATTGGGGGCGGTGAACACTGAAGCTTTCTTT
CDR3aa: CASSILGAVNTEAFF

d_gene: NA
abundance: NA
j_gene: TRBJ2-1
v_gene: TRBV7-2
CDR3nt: TGTGCCAGCAGCCCAACAGTCTGGACAGTTAATGAGCAGTTCTTC
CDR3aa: CASSPTVWTVNEQFF

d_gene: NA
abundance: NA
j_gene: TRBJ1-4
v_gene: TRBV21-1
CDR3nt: TGTGCCAGCAGCAAAGGGGTAACAGGGGGCGAAAAACTGTTTTTT
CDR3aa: CASSKGVTGGEKLFF

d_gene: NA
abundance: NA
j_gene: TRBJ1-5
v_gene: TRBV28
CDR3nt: TGTGCCAGCAGTTCCTGGGACGGCAATCAGCCCCAGCATTTT
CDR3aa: CASSSWDGNQPQHF

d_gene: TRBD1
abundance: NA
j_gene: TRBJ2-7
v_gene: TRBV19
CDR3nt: TGTGCCAGTAGTTCCGGGACAGGGGCGGCCTACGAGCAGTACTTC
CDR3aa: CASSSGTGAAYEQYF

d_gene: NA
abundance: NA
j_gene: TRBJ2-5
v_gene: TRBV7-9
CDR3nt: TGTGCCAGCAGCTTGCTAGAGACCCAGTACTTC
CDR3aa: CASSLLETQYF

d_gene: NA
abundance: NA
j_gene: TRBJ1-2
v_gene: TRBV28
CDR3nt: TGTGCCAGCAGTTTATTTGGGGCGGATGTTGGCTACACCTTC
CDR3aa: CASSLFGADVGYTF

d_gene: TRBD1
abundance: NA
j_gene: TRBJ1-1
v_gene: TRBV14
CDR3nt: TGTGCCAGCAGCCAAGATCAAAGGGCGACAGGGCTGACTGAAGCTTTCTTT
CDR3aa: CASSQDQRATGLTEAFF

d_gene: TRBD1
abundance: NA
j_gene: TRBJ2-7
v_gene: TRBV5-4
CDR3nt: TGTGCCAGCAGCGAGCCCGGGACAGGGCCCTACGAGCAGTACTTC
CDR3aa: CASSEPGTGPYEQYF

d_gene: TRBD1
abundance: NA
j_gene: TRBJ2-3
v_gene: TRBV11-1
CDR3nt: TGTGCCAGCAGCCCCGACAGGGGGCCCGATACGCAGTATTTT
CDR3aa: CASSPDRGPDTQYF

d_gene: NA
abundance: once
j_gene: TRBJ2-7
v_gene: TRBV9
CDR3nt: TGTGCCAGCAGCGTAGCGGTGGGTAAGGAAGAGCAGTACTTC
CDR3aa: CASSVAVGKEEQYF

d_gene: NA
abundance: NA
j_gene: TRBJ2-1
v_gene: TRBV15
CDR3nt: TGTGCCACCAGCAGAGAGGCGGGACTCTTTTACAATGAGCAGTTCTTC
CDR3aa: CATSREAGLFYNEQFF

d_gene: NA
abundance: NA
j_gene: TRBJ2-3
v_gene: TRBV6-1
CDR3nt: TGTGCCAGCAGTGAAAACTTGGTCGGTGATACGCAGTATTTT
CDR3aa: CASSENLVGDTQYF

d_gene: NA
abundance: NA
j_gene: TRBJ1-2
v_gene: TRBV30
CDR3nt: TGTGCCTGGGACGTGGGGGGGCCCCATGGCTACACCTTC
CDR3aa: CAWDVGGPHGYTF

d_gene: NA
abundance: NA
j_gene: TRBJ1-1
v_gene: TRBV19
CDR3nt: TGTGCCAGTAGTCCCGGGATCATGAACACTGAAGCTTTCTTT
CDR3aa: CASSPGIMNTEAFF

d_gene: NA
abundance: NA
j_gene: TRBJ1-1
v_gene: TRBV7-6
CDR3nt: TGTGCCAGCAGCTTAAGGGACCCAGGGATGGCCACTGAAGCTTTCTTT
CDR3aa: CASSLRDPGMATEAFF

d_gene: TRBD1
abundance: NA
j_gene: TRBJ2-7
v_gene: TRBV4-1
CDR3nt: TGCGCCAGCAGCCAAGGGGACAGGCATTACGAGCAGTACTTC
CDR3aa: CASSQGDRHYEQYF

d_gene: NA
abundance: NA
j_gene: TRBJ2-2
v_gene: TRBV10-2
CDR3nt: TGCGCCACCGAAGCTCAGGACGTAACCGGGGAGCTGTTTTTT
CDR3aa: CATEAQDVTGELFF

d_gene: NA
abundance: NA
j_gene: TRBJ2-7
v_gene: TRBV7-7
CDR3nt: TGTGCTAGCAGCTTAAGGCAGGATTGCTACGAGCAGTACTTC
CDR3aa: CASSLRQDCYEQYF

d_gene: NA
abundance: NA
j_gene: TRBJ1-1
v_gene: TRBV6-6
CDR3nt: TGTGCCAGCAGTTACAGGGCGGACACTGAAGCTTTCTTT
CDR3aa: CASSYRADTEAFF

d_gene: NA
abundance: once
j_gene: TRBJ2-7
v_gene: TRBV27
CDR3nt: TGTGCCAGCAGTTCCGGAGGCACCTACGAGCAGTACTTC
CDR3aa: CASSSGGTYEQYF

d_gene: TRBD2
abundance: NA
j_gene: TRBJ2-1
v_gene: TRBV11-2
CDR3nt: TGTGCCAGCAGCTTGGGGGCTAGCGGGCCCAGGGGCTATGAGCAGTTCTTC
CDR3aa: CASSLGASGPRGYEQFF

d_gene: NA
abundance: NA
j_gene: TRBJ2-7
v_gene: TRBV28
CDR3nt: TGTGCCAGCAGTATCAGACAGGGAGGCGAGCAGTACTTC
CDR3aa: CASSIRQGGEQYF

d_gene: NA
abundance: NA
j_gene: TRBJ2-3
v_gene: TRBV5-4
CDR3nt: TGTGCCAGCAGCTCAGCAGAGGGCAACACAGATACGCAGTATTTT
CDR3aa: CASSSAEGNTDTQYF

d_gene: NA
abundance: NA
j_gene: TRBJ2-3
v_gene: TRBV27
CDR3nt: TGTGCCAGCAGTTTTTTTGGGGGGAGAGATACGCAGTATTTT
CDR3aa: CASSFFGGRDTQYF

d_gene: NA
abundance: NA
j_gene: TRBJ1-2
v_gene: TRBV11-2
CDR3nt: TGTGCCAGCAGCCCCCCGGGGCCATCGACCTTC
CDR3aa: CASSPPGPSTF

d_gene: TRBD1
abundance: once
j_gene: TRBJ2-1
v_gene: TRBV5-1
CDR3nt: TGCGCCAGCAGCTTGGAAGGGGGCGGGTCCTACAATGAGCAGTTCTTC
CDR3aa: CASSLEGGGSYNEQFF

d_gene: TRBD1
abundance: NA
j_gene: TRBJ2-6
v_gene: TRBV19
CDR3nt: TGTGCCAGTAGTCCTACACAGGGGGTAGCTGGGGCCAACGTCCTGACTTTC
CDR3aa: CASSPTQGVAGANVLTF

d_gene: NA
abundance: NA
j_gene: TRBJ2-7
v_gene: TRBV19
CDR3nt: TGTGCCAGTAGTTTCTCGGCCGGAGCCGATTACGAGCAGTACTTC
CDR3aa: CASSFSAGADYEQYF

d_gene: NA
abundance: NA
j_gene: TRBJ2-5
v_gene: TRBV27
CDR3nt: TGTGCCAGCAGTCCCCTCGGGGGAGAGACCCAGTACTTC
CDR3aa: CASSPLGGETQYF

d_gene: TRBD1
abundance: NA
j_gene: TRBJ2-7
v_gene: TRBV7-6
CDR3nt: TGTGCCAGCAGCCCTGGGACAGGGGCTCTATACGAGCAGTACTTC
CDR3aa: CASSPGTGALYEQYF

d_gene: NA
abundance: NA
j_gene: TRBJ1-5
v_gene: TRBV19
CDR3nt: TGTGCCAGTAGTATTTTCCGGGGGAACAATCAGCCCCAGCATTTT
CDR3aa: CASSIFRGNNQPQHF

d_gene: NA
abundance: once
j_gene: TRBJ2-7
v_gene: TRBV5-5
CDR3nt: TGTGCCAGCAGCTCGGCGCGGGGCTCCTACGAGCAGTACTTC
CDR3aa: CASSSARGSYEQYF

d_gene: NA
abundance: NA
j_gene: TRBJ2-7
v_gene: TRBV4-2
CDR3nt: TGTGCCAGCAGCCAAGGGACCTCCTACGAGCAGTACTTC
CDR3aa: CASSQGTSYEQYF